These 28 T cell receptor beta chains came from one sample sequenced in a study of T cells after yellow fever vaccination. TCRdb independently ran MiXCR on the 5' RACE reads; one entry per CDR3 protein. In the table there are hundreds of thousands of distinct CDR3 sequences, 20% to 25% of which are singletons. The sample here was PBMCs, taken approximately 22 days after the first yellow fever vaccination. The receptors were gathered from a man between 18 and 35 years old who received the YFV17D yellow fever vaccine.

The chain carries TRBV5-5 and TRBJ1-3; unclear D gene. Trimming cost V 4 bases and J 4 bases, with 12 bases left between them. The CDR3 has 14 residues. CDR1 and CDR2 from the germline V gene are SGHKS and YYEKEE (reference sequence). CDR3 loop: CASSAGGYGNTIYF. The CDR3 coding sequence is TGTGCCAGCAGCGCAGGAGGGTACGGAAACACCATATATTTT.

This clonotype was observed a few times. CDR3 amino acids: CATSSGPAYDTQYF. CDR3 DNA sequence: TGTGCCACCAGCAGCGGACCGGCGTACGATACGCAGTATTTT. V gene TRBV15 combines with J gene TRBJ2-3; D is unresolved. Germline V gene sequence: CDR1 LNHNV, CDR2 YYDKDF (reference sequence). The ends were cut back, 3 bases at V and 6 bases at J, with 13 bases in the middle. The length of the CDR3 is 14 residues.

The rearrangement joins TRBV6-5 to TRBJ2-7, with unresolved D. CDR1 and CDR2 (germline): MNHEY, SVGAGI. The V end lost 0 bases, the J end lost 4 bases, and 16 bases lay between the germline ends. The CDR3 runs 16 residues. CDR3 loop: CASSYSASTPTYEQYV. CDR3 DNA sequence: TGTGCCAGCAGTTACTCGGCGTCAACACCGACTTACGAGCAGTACGTC.

A few counts support this clonotype. The chain uses TRBV15 and TRBJ2-1; 14 bases fit TRBD2. This CDR3 has 17 residues. Germline V lookup: CDR1 LNHNV, CDR2 YYDKDF (reference sequence). V lost 0 bases, J lost 6 bases, and 4 bases stayed unmatched. CDR3 DNA sequence: TGTGCCACCAGCAGAGAACATGGACTAGCGGGGGGCAATGAGCAGTTCTTC. Its translation: CATSREHGLAGGNEQFF.

This clonotype was found a few times. The chain couples TRBV2 to TRBJ2-2; TRBD2 aligns across 10 bases. Germline-derived CDR1 and CDR2 are SNHLY and FYNNEI. Trimming cost V 8 bases and J 4 bases; bases outside gene matches: 4. CDR3 length equals 14 residues. The CDR3 loop reads CASSSGGATGELFF. The CDR3 bases are TGTGCCAGCTCGAGCGGGGGGGCCACCGGGGAGCTGTTTTTT.

CDR3: CASTSGLEEDTQYF. CDR3 in DNA: TGTGCCAGCACTTCGGGACTAGAGGAAGATACGCAGTATTTT. The chain is built from TRBV12-3 or TRBV12-4 and TRBJ2-3; 8 bases line up with TRBD2. There are 14 residues in the CDR3. J gave up 5 bases and V 7 bases, and 8 bases lay outside the gene matches.

Ten or more counts support this clonotype. This chain links TRBV5-1 with TRBJ2-3, with D possibly being TRBD2 (7 bases). Trimming cost V 5 bases and J 6 bases, with 19 bases left between them. This CDR3 spans 15 amino acids. Germline V gives CDR1 SGHRS, CDR2 YFSETQ. CDR3 DNA sequence: TGCGCCAGCAGTCCCTACGGGGGGCCAGGGGATACGCAGTATTTT. Its translation is CASSPYGGPGDTQYF.

The rearrangement uses TRBV5-1 and TRBJ2-5; 8 positions agree with TRBD1. The J segment lost 5 bases and the V segment lost 2 bases, leaving 11 bases of the junction unmatched. CDR3 length: 16 residues. Looked up from germline, CDR1 is SGHRS and CDR2 is YFSETQ. The CDR3 DNA reads as TGCGCCAGCAGCTTAGCAGGACAGGGAGGAGGTGAGACCCAGTACTTC. It codes for CASSLAGQGGGETQYF.

This clonotype was detected a few times. The gene calls are TRBV6-1 and TRBJ2-1; perhaps TRBD1 as D (5 bases). Germline V CDR1 and CDR2: MNHNS, SASEGT. Trimming left V 8 bases short and J 10 bases short, with 15 bases between. The CDR3 spans 12 residues. This CDR3 reads CASGQGKVEQFF. The CDR3 DNA sequence: TGTGCCAGCGGCCAGGGTAAGGTAGAGCAGTTCTTC.

The table lists this clonotype with a few counts. This sequence joins TRBV28 and TRBJ2-1, with no clear D. Trimming took 6 bases from V and 6 from J, leaving 12 bases between them. This CDR3 is built from 13 residues. The germline CDR1 and CDR2 sequences are MDHEN and SYDVKM. The CDR3 loop is CASRYARRNEQFF. CDR3 coding DNA: TGTGCCAGCAGGTACGCTAGGCGCAATGAGCAGTTCTTC.

V gene TRBV11-2 combines with J gene TRBJ2-7; TRBD2 matches 12 bases. Germline V CDR1 and CDR2: SGHAT, FQNNGV. The J segment lost 1 base and the V segment lost 3 bases, leaving 10 bases of the junction unmatched. The CDR3 has 18 residues. CDR3 sequence (DNA): TGTGCCAGCAGCTTCTGGACTAGCGGGGCCTCCTATTCCTACGAGCAGTACTTC. Its protein is CASSFWTSGASYSYEQYF.

The V call is TRBV5-1, the J call TRBJ2-1; no reliable D call. Germline CDR1 and CDR2: SGHRS and YFSETQ. V was trimmed by 4 bases and J by 5 bases, leaving 13 bases between them. This CDR3 contains 14 residues. The CDR3 reads CASSLAPQDNEQFF. For the CDR3, the DNA is TGCGCCAGCAGCCTGGCCCCACAAGACAATGAGCAGTTCTTC.

J is TRBJ2-1 and V is TRBV5-6; tentative D call: TRBD1 (5 bases). Trimming took 4 bases from V and 2 from J, leaving 16 bases between them. CDR1 is SGHDT and CDR2 is YYEEEE in the germline V gene. The CDR3 loop spans 16 amino acids. CDR3 DNA: TGTGCCAGCAGCCCCTCCCCCCAGGGTACCTACAATGAGCAGTTCTTC. Translation: CASSPSPQGTYNEQFF.

This clonotype was recorded a few times. The chain recombines TRBV7-9 with TRBJ2-1, with 10 bases aligning to TRBD2. V lost 2 bases to trimming and J lost 9 bases; unmatched junction nucleotides: 4. This CDR3 spans 14 amino acids. Germline CDR1 reads SEHNR; CDR2 reads FQNEAQ (reference sequence). CDR3: CASSLFLAGVEQFF. CDR3 bases: TGTGCCAGCAGCTTATTTCTAGCGGGGGTTGAGCAGTTCTTC. The variable domain in full, completed from reference TRBV7-9 and TRBJ2-1, reads DTGVSQNPRHKITKRGQNVTFRCDPISEHNRLYWYRQTLGQGPEFLTYFQNEAQLEKSRLLSDRFSAERPKGSFSTLEIQRTEQGDSAMYLCASSLFLAGVEQFFGPGTRLTVL.

The table lists this clonotype with many counts. The chain uses TRBV4-3 and TRBJ2-3; 7 positions match TRBD2. V dropped 0 bases and J dropped 5; count of bases not matched to a gene: 8. CDR3 length equals 16 residues. Germline V lookup: CDR1 LGHNA, CDR2 YSLEER. The CDR3, as DNA: TGCGCCAGCAGCCAAGATCACCGGACTAGGGAAGATACGCAGTATTTT. The encoded protein is CASSQDHRTREDTQYF.

This clonotype has only a few counts. V is TRBV7-6 and J is TRBJ1-4; no clear D. Germline V gives CDR1 SGHVS, CDR2 FNYEAQ. V was shortened by 5 bases and J by 7 bases, with 11 bases between the two germline ends. This CDR3 contains 13 residues. The CDR3 DNA is TGTGCCAGCAGCCCGGGGTGGGGTGAAAAACTGTTTTTT. Its translation is CASSPGWGEKLFF.

Only a few counts were recorded for this clonotype. V gene TRBV6-2 or TRBV6-3 combines with J gene TRBJ2-5; D might be TRBD1 (6 bases). The V end was cut by 2 bases, the J end by 2 bases, with 9 bases between. From germline, CDR1 is MNHEY and CDR2 SVGEGT. The CDR3 is 14 amino acids. The CDR3 spells CASSYARGQETQYF. CDR3 DNA sequence: TGTGCCAGCAGTTACGCGAGGGGGCAAGAGACCCAGTACTTC.

The chain joins TRBV3-1 to TRBJ1-1; possibly TRBD1 for D (5 bases). V was cut by 3 bases and J by 6 bases, with 17 bases left in between. The CDR3 spans 15 residues. Germline V gene lookup returns CDR1 LGHDT and CDR2 YNNKEL (reference sequence). The CDR3 nucleotides are TGTGCCAGCAGCCAGGTATATGGGGCGCGCGCTGAAGCTTTCTTT. Amino acids: CASSQVYGARAEAFF.

This clonotype was observed a few times. This rearrangement joins TRBV7-8 to TRBJ2-3; 8 bases are shared with TRBD2. The CDR3 spans 16 residues. Germline V gene sequence: CDR1 SGHVS, CDR2 FQNEAQ. V lost 3 bases and J lost 6; bases outside the gene matches: 11. CDR3 DNA sequence: TGTGCCAGCAGCTTTAAGCGAGCGGGGGCCCGGGATACGCAGTATTTT. Protein: CASSFKRAGARDTQYF.

A few counts support this clonotype. The chain uses TRBV4-1 and TRBJ2-1, with a possible D match to TRBD2 (7 bases). CDR3 size: 18 residues. Trimming took off 2 bases at V and 0 bases at J, with 17 bases between the two ends. Looked up from germline, CDR1 is MGHRA and CDR2 is YSYEKL. CDR3 bases: TGCGCCAGCAGCCAATCGCCGTTGGGGGGGGCCTCCTACAATGAGCAGTTCTTC. As protein: CASSQSPLGGASYNEQFF.

The chain recombines TRBV20-1 with TRBJ2-1; D call uncertain. Germline lookup yields CDR1 DFQATT and CDR2 SNEGSKA (reference sequence). CDR3 size: 12 residues. V dropped 6 bases and J dropped 10 bases, with 16 bases sitting between them. In DNA form, the CDR3 reads TGCAGTGCCTACCCTCTCCGGGCCGAGCAGTTCTTC. As protein: CSAYPLRAEQFF.

This clonotype was found a few times. J is TRBJ1-2 and V is TRBV30, with TRBD1 matching 7 bases. The CDR3 has 11 amino acids. Germline V CDR1 and CDR2: GTSNPN, SVGIG (reference sequence). The V segment lost 3 bases and the J segment 11 bases; nucleotides outside the gene matches: 6. CDR3 residues: CAWRQGYSYTF. The CDR3 nucleotides are TGTGCCTGGAGACAGGGGTATTCGTACACCTTC.

This clonotype was detected only a few times. V and J are TRBV25-1 and TRBJ1-1; TRBD1 agrees at 8 bases. CDR3 length equals 12 residues. V dropped 10 bases and J dropped 7; count of bases not matched to a gene: 8. Germline CDR1 MGHDK, CDR2 SYGVNS. The CDR3 nucleotides read TGTGCCACCAGAAGGGGGACAGGTGAAGCTTTCTTT. Amino acid sequence: CATRRGTGEAFF.

Notes on this clonotype: A read error may produce the germline difference seen at one junction end. V and J are TRBV18 and TRBJ1-2; D is perhaps TRBD1 (5 bases). Germline CDR1 reads KGHSH; CDR2 reads LQKENI. The CDR3 spans 14 residues. CDR3 DNA sequence: TGTGTCAGCTCACCGACCGGGACGGCTTATGGCTACACCTTC. This translates into CVSSPTGTAYGYTF.

This clonotype came up a few times. The V and J genes are TRBV28 and TRBJ1-2, with 7 bases lining up with TRBD1. The CDR3 contains 15 residues. With 6 bases clipped from V and 3 bases from J, the junction kept 10 bases outside the gene matches. Germline V gives CDR1 MDHEN, CDR2 SYDVKM. The DNA of the CDR3 is TGTGCCAGCAGCCCAGGGGACGACAGGGACTATGGCTACACCTTC. Translating gives CASSPGDDRDYGYTF.

This clonotype was detected a few times. The V gene is TRBV24-1, the J gene TRBJ1-1; no reliable D call. Germline V gene sequence: CDR1 KGHDR, CDR2 SFDVKD. Trimming pared 0 bases from V and 11 bases from J, leaving 9 bases between. The CDR3 is made up of 12 amino acids. CDR3 amino acids: CATSDLAGEAFF. In nucleotides, the CDR3 is TGTGCCACCAGTGATTTGGCCGGGGAGGCTTTCTTT.

V gene TRBV10-3 combines with J gene TRBJ1-1, with D possibly TRBD1 on 5 matching bases. Trimming left V 2 bases short and J 6 bases short, with 16 bases between. The CDR3 length is 15 residues. Germline CDR1 and CDR2: ENHRY and SYGVKD. CDR3 loop: CAISEGRQFSAEAFF. The CDR3 coding sequence is TGTGCCATCAGTGAGGGACGACAGTTCTCCGCTGAAGCTTTCTTT.

V gene TRBV4-3 combines with J gene TRBJ2-7; D uncertain. Trimming took 1 base from V and 6 from J, leaving 16 bases between them. The germline V gene encodes CDR1 LGHNA and CDR2 YSLEER. This CDR3 region has 15 residues. CDR3 DNA: TGCGCCAGCAGCCAAGGTGGAACAGCCCCAGTCGAGCAGTACTTC. It codes for CASSQGGTAPVEQYF.